The 11 T cell receptor beta chains reported below all come from one sample, sequenced in a study of blood T cell repertoires in COVID-19. Measured with immunoSEQ multiplex PCR; TCRdb has only the in-frame clones, and not every one. The data hold some 50,000 clones, with roughly nine tenths observed a single time. Sequencing was performed on PBMCs or T cells enriched from blood (not recorded which). Receptors were obtained from a woman aged 45-60 years who had recovered from COVID-19.

The J gene is TRBJ2-1, the V gene TRBV6-2 or TRBV6-3; 11 bases map to TRBD2. J gave up 0 bases and V 5 bases, and 9 bases lay outside the gene matches. Germline CDR1 reads MNHEY; CDR2 reads SVGEGT. There are 18 residues in the CDR3. CDR3 DNA: TGTGCCAGCAGTCTTAGGACTAGCGGGTTCAGCTCCTACAATGAGCAGTTCTTC. Translating gives CASSLRTSGFSSYNEQFF.

The chain employs TRBV28 and TRBJ2-5; the match to TRBD2 covers 16 bases. J lost 2 bases, V lost 5 bases, and 8 bases had no gene match. This CDR3 comprises 18 residues. The germline V gene encodes CDR1 MDHEN and CDR2 SYDVKM. CDR3 coding DNA: TGTGCCAGCAGTCTCCCCGGGACTAGCGGGGGGGCGCAAGAGACCCAGTACTTC. Its protein is CASSLPGTSGGAQETQYF.

The CDR3 sequence: CASSLGAAGNYGYTF. CDR3 sequence (DNA): TGTGCCAGCAGCTTGGGAGCAGCGGGTAACTATGGCTACACCTTC. V gene TRBV5-4 combines with J gene TRBJ1-2, with D hard to call. CDR1 and CDR2 from the germline V gene are SGHNT and YYREEE (reference sequence). The V gene lost 0 bases and the J gene lost 1 base, with 10 bases spanning the gap. CDR3 size: 15 residues.

V is TRBV19 and J is TRBJ1-3, with no clear D. Trimming pared 8 bases from V and 0 bases from J, leaving 8 bases between. CDR1 and CDR2 from the germline V gene are LNHDA and SQIVND (reference sequence). The CDR3 spans 13 residues. The CDR3, as DNA: TGTGCCAGTCCGAGCCTCTCTGGAAACACCATATATTTT. It is translated as CASPSLSGNTIYF.

The chain links TRBV19 to TRBJ2-3; 7 bases line up with TRBD1. The CDR3 is 14 residues long. V shed 8 bases, J shed 0 bases, and the junction held 5 bases outside the gene matches. CDR1 LNHDA and CDR2 SQIVND come from the germline V gene (reference sequence). The DNA of the CDR3 is TGTGCCAGTTCCGGGACAGTTAGCACAGATACGCAGTATTTT. Protein product: CASSGTVSTDTQYF.

This clone appeared a few times. This chain joins TRBV7-2 and TRBJ1-2; 8 nucleotides line up with TRBD1. The CDR3 is 15 amino acids. J gave up 11 bases and V 0 bases, and 11 bases lay outside the gene matches. Per germline, CDR1 SGHTA and CDR2 FQGNSA. The CDR3 loop is CASSLAYRTGSPYTF. CDR3 DNA sequence: TGTGCCAGCAGCTTAGCTTACAGGACAGGGAGTCCTTACACCTTC.

The CDR3 coding sequence is TGTGCCAGCAGCTTAGGTCCACTAGATACGCAGTATTTT. Protein: CASSLGPLDTQYF. This sequence joins TRBV7-2 and TRBJ2-3, with D unresolved. This CDR3 spans 13 amino acids. Between the trimmed V and J ends, which lost 1 base and 5 bases, there was a span of 7 bases. From germline, CDR1 is SGHTA and CDR2 FQGNSA.

This sequence joins TRBV19 and TRBJ1-5, with unresolved D. This CDR3 is built from 14 residues. Germline CDR1 is LNHDA and CDR2 is SQIVND (reference sequence). The V gene lost 3 bases and the J gene lost 3 bases, with 9 bases spanning the gap. The CDR3 protein is CASSMPGFNQPQHF. Here the CDR3 DNA reads TGTGCCAGTAGTATGCCCGGGTTCAATCAGCCCCAGCATTTT.

V and J are TRBV7-9 and TRBJ2-2; 7 positions agree with TRBD2. The ends lost 7 bases at V and 1 base at J; junction bases unmatched: 6. Germline-derived CDR1 and CDR2 are SEHNR and FQNEAQ (reference sequence). This CDR3 region has 15 residues. CDR3 region: CASNPSGMNTGELFF. The CDR3 nucleotides are TGTGCCAGCAACCCAAGCGGGATGAACACCGGGGAGCTGTTTTTT.

The chain couples TRBV27 to TRBJ2-7; the D gene is possibly TRBD2 (5 bases). Germline V gene lookup returns CDR1 MNHEY and CDR2 SMNVEV (reference sequence). The CDR3 consists of 17 residues. The V gene lost 4 bases and the J gene lost 1 base, with 20 bases spanning the gap. The CDR3 coding sequence is TGTGCCAGCAGTTCCCTCGCCGAGGACTGGGGATCCTACGAGCAGTACTTC. This sequence encodes CASSSLAEDWGSYEQYF.

V usage is TRBV29-1 and J usage is TRBJ2-5; TRBD1 aligns across 8 bases. The CDR3 totals 12 residues. Germline CDR1 SQVTM, CDR2 ANQGSEA. The J segment lost 4 bases and the V segment lost 5 bases, leaving 3 bases of the junction unmatched. The CDR3 sequence: CSVPRGRETQYF. CDR3 in DNA: TGCAGCGTTCCCAGGGGGCGAGAGACCCAGTACTTC. Looking up the rest from reference TRBV29-1 and TRBJ2-5 gives the full variable domain: SAVISQKPSRDICQRGTSLTIQCQVDSQVTMMFWYRQQPGQSLTLIATANQGSEATYESGFVIDKFPISRPNLTFSTLTVSNMSPEDSSIYLCSVPRGRETQYFGPGTRLLVL.